A single sample is the source of the 24 T cell receptor beta chains below, sequenced in a study of metastatic and nonmetastatic thyroid tumors. Thyroid surgery was performed in patients who had received no treatment beforehand. From the PCR reads, TCRdb re-called clones with MiXCR. The profile shows approximately 28,000 clones, about 21% of them singletons. Material: blood. All receptors come from a female donor with papillary thyroid cancer or a benign thyroid nodule (not recorded which). Some clones in this sample may be carry-over from other donors' samples.

This clone showed up many times. This rearrangement joins TRBV27 to TRBJ1-6; weak D call: TRBD1 (6 bases). The CDR3 runs 17 residues. CDR1 and CDR2 (germline): MNHEY, SMNVEV (reference sequence). The V gene lost 3 bases and the J gene lost 4 bases, with 16 bases spanning the gap. CDR3 amino acids: CASSFTGGRWYNSPLHF. CDR3 DNA sequence: TGTGCCAGCAGTTTCACGGGGGGCCGATGGTATAATTCACCCCTCCACTTT.

The chain is built from TRBV19 and TRBJ1-5, with D possibly being TRBD1 (6 bases). V was pared by 2 bases and J by 3 bases, with 14 bases between. From germline, CDR1 is LNHDA and CDR2 SQIVND (reference sequence). This CDR3 comprises 16 residues. The CDR3 nucleotides are TGTGCCAGTAGTATAATCCTCGGGACACTCAATCAGCCCCAGCATTTT. Translated, it gives CASSIILGTLNQPQHF. Together with reference TRBV19 and TRBJ1-5, the CDR3 gives the full variable domain: DGGITQSPKYLFRKEGQNVTLSCEQNLNHDAMYWYRQDPGQGLRLIYYSQIVNDFQKGDIAEGYSVSREKKESFPLTVTSAQKNPTAFYLCASSIILGTLNQPQHFGDGTRLSIL.

The chain joins TRBV6-2 or TRBV6-3 to TRBJ2-7; D is uncertain. Germline assignment: CDR1 MNHEY and CDR2 SVGEGT. The V end was cut by 0 bases, the J end by 3 bases, with 9 bases between. The CDR3 is 14 amino acids. The CDR3 bases are TGTGCCAGCAGTTACTCCACCCCCATCTACGAGCAGTACTTC. It is translated as CASSYSTPIYEQYF.

This clone was detected a few times. The genes are TRBV7-2 and TRBJ1-1; TRBD1 aligns across 10 bases. J was trimmed by 2 bases and V by 4 bases; bases with no gene match: 4. The CDR3 runs to 15 residues. The germline V gene encodes CDR1 SGHTA and CDR2 FQGNSA. This CDR3 reads CASSWRQGANTEAFF. The CDR3 DNA follows: TGTGCCAGCAGCTGGAGACAGGGGGCCAACACTGAAGCTTTCTTT.

This clone is medium-sized within its sample. The gene calls are TRBV6-1 and TRBJ2-2; no firm D call. Trimming removed 10 bases from V and 0 bases from J, with 12 bases in between. CDR1 is MNHNS and CDR2 is SASEGT in the germline V gene. The CDR3 spans 14 residues. The CDR3 bases are TGTGCCACTAAGGTGCCAACGAACACCGGGGAGCTGTTTTTT. Amino acid sequence: CATKVPTNTGELFF.

This clone appeared many times. This sequence joins TRBV20-1 and TRBJ1-2; D is ambiguous. The CDR3 loop spans 13 amino acids. Trimming shortened V by 3 bases and J by 6 bases, and 14 bases separated the two germline ends. Per germline, CDR1 DFQATT and CDR2 SNEGSKA (reference sequence). The CDR3 spells CSARDHLRDGYTF. In nucleotides, the CDR3 is TGCAGTGCTAGGGACCACTTAAGGGATGGCTACACCTTC.

V and J are TRBV11-3 and TRBJ1-6; tentative D call: TRBD1 (6 bases). The V gene lost 1 base and the J gene lost 9 bases, with 13 bases spanning the gap. The CDR3 length is 15 residues. The germline V gene has CDR1 SGHNT and CDR2 YENEEA. The CDR3 loop is CASSLGGPGVSPLHF. CDR3 DNA: TGTGCCAGCAGCTTAGGAGGCCCAGGGGTTTCACCCCTCCACTTT.

This clone was counted ten times or more. The rearrangement joins TRBV7-2 to TRBJ1-3; D gene uncertain. CDR1 SGHTA and CDR2 FQGNSA come from the germline V gene. Trimming left V 8 bases short and J 1 base short, with 12 bases between. This CDR3 is built from 14 residues. CDR3 residues: CASGDGKSGNTIYF. The CDR3 DNA is TGTGCCAGCGGCGACGGGAAGTCTGGAAACACCATATATTTT.

This clone was detected many times. The chain has TRBV7-9 and TRBJ2-7; 10 nucleotides match TRBD1. CDR3 length: 14 residues. From germline, CDR1 is SEHNR and CDR2 FQNEAQ (reference sequence). J lost 6 bases, V lost 5 bases, and 7 bases had no gene match. CDR3 DNA: TGTGCCAGCAGCCCCGGGACAGGGGAGATCGAGCAGTACTTC. Protein: CASSPGTGEIEQYF.

This clone has only a few counts. CDR3 loop: CSVEVGTGEGQPQHF. The CDR3 DNA follows: TGCAGCGTTGAAGTAGGGACAGGGGAGGGTCAGCCCCAGCATTTT. The gene calls are TRBV29-1 and TRBJ1-5; 10 positions agree with TRBD1. Looked up from germline, CDR1 is SQVTM and CDR2 is ANQGSEA. Trimming cost V 1 base and J 6 bases; bases outside gene matches: 6. The CDR3 is made up of 15 amino acids.

This clone was seen ten or more times. The rearrangement uses TRBV6-1 and TRBJ2-3, with TRBD1 as a possible D gene (7 bases). The V gene lost 2 bases and the J gene lost 2 bases, with 14 bases spanning the gap. This CDR3 has 16 residues. Germline V gene data show CDR1 as MNHNS and CDR2 as SASEGT. The CDR3, as DNA: TGTGCCAGCAGTGAAAGCCAGGGGGGCCTCACAGATACGCAGTATTTT. Amino acids: CASSESQGGLTDTQYF.

This clone came up many times. The V and J genes are TRBV5-1 and TRBJ1-1; D is unresolved. V lost 5 bases, J lost 3 bases, and 11 bases lay in between. The germline gives CDR1 SGHRS, CDR2 YFSETQ. The CDR3 contains 13 residues. The chain's CDR3 is CASSLEIYTEAFF. CDR3 DNA sequence: TGCGCCAGCAGTCTCGAGATTTACACTGAAGCTTTCTTT.

On this clone itself: The junction differs from germline at one of its ends, possibly a read error. The V call is TRBV27, the J call TRBJ1-1, with D uncertain. The CDR3 is 13 residues long. From germline, CDR1 is MNHEY and CDR2 SMNVEV (reference sequence). CDR3 region: CASSLGLNTEALF. The CDR3 nucleotides read TGTGCCAGCAGTTTGGGGTTGAACACTGAAGCCTTGTTT.

This clone turned up a few times. V and J are TRBV6-1 and TRBJ2-3, with TRBD2 as a possible D gene (5 bases). The CDR3 loop spans 15 amino acids. V dropped 1 base and J dropped 4 bases, with 12 bases sitting between them. The germline V gene encodes CDR1 MNHNS and CDR2 SASEGT. Here the CDR3 DNA reads TGTGCCAGCAGTGAAGGGGGAGTTCCGTCAGATACGCAGTATTTT. Translation gives CASSEGGVPSDTQYF.

For this clone: This sample also contains other DNA sequences that code for the same CDR3. The chain uses TRBV2 and TRBJ2-2, with 10 bases aligning to TRBD1. CDR1 and CDR2 (germline): SNHLY, FYNNEI. CDR3 length: 15 residues. V shed 7 bases and J 6 bases; nucleotides not matched to a gene: 8. The CDR3 DNA is TGTGCCAGCACTGGACAGGGGGGTTGGTCCGGGGAGCTGTTTTTT. Its translation is CASTGQGGWSGELFF.

This clone has ten or more counts. The genes are TRBV4-1 and TRBJ2-4; D is unresolved. The V gene lost 3 bases and the J gene lost 10 bases, with 19 bases spanning the gap. Germline CDR1 MGHRA, CDR2 YSYEKL. There are 15 residues in the CDR3. CDR3 amino acids: CASSHVAGAQRIQYF. The DNA for the CDR3 is TGCGCCAGCAGCCACGTGGCTGGCGCCCAAAGGATTCAGTACTTC.

The genes are TRBV11-2 and TRBJ2-2; possible D gene TRBD2, 6 bases. V lost 1 base and J 5 bases, leaving 20 bases between the germline ends. The CDR3 covers 18 residues. Germline assignment: CDR1 SGHAT and CDR2 FQNNGV. The CDR3 reads CASSLVFIGGVQTGELFF. CDR3 sequence (DNA): TGTGCCAGCAGCTTAGTTTTTATCGGGGGAGTGCAGACCGGGGAGCTGTTTTTT.

There are many counts of this clone. A read error may produce the germline difference seen at one junction end. V is TRBV14 and J is TRBJ1-2, with TRBD1 matching 7 bases. This CDR3 has 12 residues. Germline lookup yields CDR1 SGHDN and CDR2 FVKESK. CDR3 coding DNA: TGTGCCAGCAGTCAAGACAGGGCTGGCTACACCTTC. It specifies CASSQDRAGYTF.

This clone was seen ten or more times. The chain employs TRBV3-1 and TRBJ2-7; D remains ambiguous. The CDR3 is made up of 12 amino acids. With 1 base removed from V and 7 bases from J, the gap between germline ends came to 8 bases. In germline, CDR1 is LGHDT, CDR2 YNNKEL (reference sequence). The CDR3 bases are TGTGCCAGCAGCCAAGTTGGAGTTGAGCAGTACTTC. Its translation: CASSQVGVEQYF.

This clone was picked up a small number of times. Other DNA sequences of this sample code for an identical CDR3. The chain recombines TRBV7-6 with TRBJ2-1, with a tentative D call TRBD2 (6 bases). CDR3 length: 16 amino acids. With 1 base removed from V and 0 bases from J, the gap between germline ends came to 10 bases. CDR1 is SGHVS and CDR2 is FNYEAQ in the germline V gene. CDR3 in DNA: TGTGCCAGCAGCTTAGTTTGGGAGGCCTCCTACAATGAGCAGTTCTTC. Its protein product is CASSLVWEASYNEQFF.

This clone has ten or more counts. This may be a read error, as it is one base from a much larger clone. The identical CDR3 is also encoded by other nucleotide sequences in the sample. The chain has TRBV12-3 or TRBV12-4 and TRBJ2-1, with a possible D match to TRBD1 (6 bases). The CDR3 spans 15 residues. The CDR3 DNA reads as TGTGCCAGCAGCTTAGCCGCTCTCCAGGGGAATGAGCAGTTCTTC. This encodes CASSLAALQGNEQFF.

The chain has TRBV11-1 and TRBJ2-1; the match to TRBD2 covers 8 bases. The CDR3 covers 16 residues. J was trimmed by 1 base and V by 5 bases; bases with no gene match: 7. Per germline, CDR1 SGHAT and CDR2 FQDESV (reference sequence). The CDR3 coding sequence is TGTGCCAGCAGCCCTGCGGGAGGTGGGTCCTACAATGAGCAGTTCTTC. Translation: CASSPAGGGSYNEQFF. Full variable domain (outside the CDR3, taken from reference TRBV11-1 and TRBJ2-1): EAEVAQSPRYKITEKSQAVAFWCDPISGHATLYWYRQILGQGPELLVQFQDESVVDDSQLPKDRFSAERLKGVDSTLKIQPAELGDSAMYLCASSPAGGGSYNEQFFGPGTRLTVL.

The chain joins TRBV30 to TRBJ1-2; D is unclear. Trimming took off 1 base at V and 5 bases at J, with 8 bases between the two ends. Germline CDR1 and CDR2: GTSNPN and SVGIG (reference sequence). CDR3 length equals 12 residues. CDR3 nucleotide sequence: TGTGCCTGGAGTGCCGCGTTTTATGGCTACACCTTC. It is translated as CAWSAAFYGYTF.

This clone was counted at least ten times. The V gene is TRBV7-9, the J gene TRBJ2-3; 12 bases agree with TRBD2. This CDR3 has 16 amino acids. Germline-derived CDR1 and CDR2 are SEHNR and FQNEAQ (reference sequence). The trim removed 6 bases at V and 3 bases at J, leaving 7 bases unmatched. CDR3 protein: CASRSSGGAWTDTQYF. CDR3 DNA sequence: TGTGCCAGCAGGTCTAGCGGGGGGGCCTGGACAGATACGCAGTATTTT.